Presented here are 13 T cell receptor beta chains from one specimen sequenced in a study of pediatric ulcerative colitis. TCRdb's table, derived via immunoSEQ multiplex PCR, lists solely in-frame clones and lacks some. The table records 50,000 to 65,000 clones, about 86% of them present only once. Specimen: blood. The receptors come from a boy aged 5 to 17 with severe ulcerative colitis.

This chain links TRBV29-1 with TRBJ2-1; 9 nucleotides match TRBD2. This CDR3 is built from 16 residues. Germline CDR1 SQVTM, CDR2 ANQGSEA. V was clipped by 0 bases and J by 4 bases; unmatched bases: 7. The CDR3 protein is CSVEDLGGRVYNEQFF. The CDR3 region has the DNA TGCAGCGTTGAAGATCTGGGCGGGAGGGTTTACAATGAGCAGTTCTTC.

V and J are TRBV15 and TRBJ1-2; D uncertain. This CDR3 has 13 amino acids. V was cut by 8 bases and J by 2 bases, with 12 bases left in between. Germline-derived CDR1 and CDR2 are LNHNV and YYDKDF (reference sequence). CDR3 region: CATRHAPNYGYTF. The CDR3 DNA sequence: TGTGCCACCCGACACGCACCCAACTATGGCTACACCTTC.

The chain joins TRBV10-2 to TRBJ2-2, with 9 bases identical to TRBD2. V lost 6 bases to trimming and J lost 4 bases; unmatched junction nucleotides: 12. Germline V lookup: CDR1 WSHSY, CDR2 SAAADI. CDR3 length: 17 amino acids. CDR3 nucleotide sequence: TGCGCCAGCAGCGACGAACTCCTAGCGGGATCCACCGGGGAGCTGTTTTTT. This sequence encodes CASSDELLAGSTGELFF.

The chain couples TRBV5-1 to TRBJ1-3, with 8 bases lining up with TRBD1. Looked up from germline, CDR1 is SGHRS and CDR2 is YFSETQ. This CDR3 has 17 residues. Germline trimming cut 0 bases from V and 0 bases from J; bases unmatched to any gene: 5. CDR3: CASSLEGQGYSGNTIYF. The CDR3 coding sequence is TGCGCCAGCAGCTTGGAAGGACAGGGTTACTCTGGAAACACCATATATTTT.

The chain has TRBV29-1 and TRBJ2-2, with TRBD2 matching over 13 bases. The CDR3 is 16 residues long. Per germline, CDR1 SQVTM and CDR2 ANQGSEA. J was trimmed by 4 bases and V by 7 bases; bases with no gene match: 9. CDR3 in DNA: TGCAGCGCTGAGACTAGCGGGAGGATCGGCACCGGGGAGCTGTTTTTT. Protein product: CSAETSGRIGTGELFF.

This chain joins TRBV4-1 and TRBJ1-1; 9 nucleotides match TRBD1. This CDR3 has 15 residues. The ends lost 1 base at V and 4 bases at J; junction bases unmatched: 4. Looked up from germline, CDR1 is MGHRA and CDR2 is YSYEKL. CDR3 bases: TGCGCCAGCAGCCAAGGGACAGGGGCTAGCACTGAAGCTTTCTTT. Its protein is CASSQGTGASTEAFF.

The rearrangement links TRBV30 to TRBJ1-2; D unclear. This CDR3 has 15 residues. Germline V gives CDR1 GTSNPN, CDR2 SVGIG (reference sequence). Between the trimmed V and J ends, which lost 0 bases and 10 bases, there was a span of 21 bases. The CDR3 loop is CAWSVKDLSFIYYTF. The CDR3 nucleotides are TGTGCCTGGAGTGTGAAAGACCTCAGTTTCATATACTACACCTTC.

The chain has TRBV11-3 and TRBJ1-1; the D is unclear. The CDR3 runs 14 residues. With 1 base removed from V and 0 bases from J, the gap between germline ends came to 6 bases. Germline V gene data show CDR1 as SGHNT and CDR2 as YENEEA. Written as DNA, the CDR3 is TGTGCCAGCAGCTTAGGGGATTTGAACACTGAAGCTTTCTTT. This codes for CASSLGDLNTEAFF.

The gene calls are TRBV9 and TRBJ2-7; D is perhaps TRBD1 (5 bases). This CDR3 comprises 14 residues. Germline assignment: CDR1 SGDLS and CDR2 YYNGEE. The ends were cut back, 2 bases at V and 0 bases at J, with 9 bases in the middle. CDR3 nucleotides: TGTGCCAGCAGCGTTACAGGAAGCTCCTACGAGCAGTACTTC. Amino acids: CASSVTGSSYEQYF.

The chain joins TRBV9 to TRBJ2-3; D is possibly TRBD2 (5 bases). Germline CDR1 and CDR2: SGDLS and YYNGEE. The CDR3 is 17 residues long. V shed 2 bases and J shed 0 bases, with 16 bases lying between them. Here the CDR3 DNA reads TGTGCCAGCAGCGTGGGGAGCCCCAACCCAAGCACAGATACGCAGTATTTT. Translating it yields CASSVGSPNPSTDTQYF.

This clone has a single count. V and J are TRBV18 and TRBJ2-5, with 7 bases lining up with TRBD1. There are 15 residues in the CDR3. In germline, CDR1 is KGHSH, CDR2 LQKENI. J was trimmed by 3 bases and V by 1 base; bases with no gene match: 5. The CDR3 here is CASSPQFGTEETQYF. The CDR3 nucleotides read TGTGCCAGCTCACCACAGTTTGGGACAGAAGAGACCCAGTACTTC. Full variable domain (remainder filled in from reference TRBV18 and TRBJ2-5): NAGVMQNPRHLVRRRGQEARLRCSPMKGHSHVYWYRQLPEEGLKFMVYLQKENIIDESGMPKERFSAEFPKEGPSILRIQQVVRGDSAAYFCASSPQFGTEETQYFGPGTRLLVL.

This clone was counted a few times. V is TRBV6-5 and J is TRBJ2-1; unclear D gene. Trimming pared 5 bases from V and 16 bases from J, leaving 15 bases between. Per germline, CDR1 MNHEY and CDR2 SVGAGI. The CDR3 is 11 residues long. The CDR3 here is CASSTLGRTFF. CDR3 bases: TGTGCCAGCAGTACCCTAGGAAGAACCTTCTTC.

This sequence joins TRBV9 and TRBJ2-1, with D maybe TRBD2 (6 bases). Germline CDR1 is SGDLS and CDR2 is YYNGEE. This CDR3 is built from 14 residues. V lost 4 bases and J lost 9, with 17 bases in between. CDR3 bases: TGTGCCAGCAGCCCCTTCTCTAGCGACGGTGAGCAGTTCTTC. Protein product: CASSPFSSDGEQFF. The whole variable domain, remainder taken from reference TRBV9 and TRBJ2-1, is DSGVTQTPKHLITATGQRVTLRCSPRSGDLSVYWYQQSLDQGLQFLIQYYNGEERAKGNILERFSAQQFPDLHSELNLSSLELGDSALYFCASSPFSSDGEQFFGPGTRLTVL.